The 30 T cell receptor beta chains below come from one sample, sequenced in a study of CD8+ T cells in alopecia areata. Treatment meaning: oral pan-JAK inhibitor, 5-10 mg twice daily. RNA extraction was followed by reverse transcription into cDNA, which acted as the sequencing template. Sequencing used immunoSEQ multiplex PCR; TCRdb keeps in-frame clones, though not all of them. This sample has 150,000 to 200,000 clones, with 60% to 75% found just once. The sample here was CD4+ T cells sorted from blood, taken at week 24, from a patient treated with tofacitinib. These receptors came from a human donor with alopecia areata.

Concerning this clone itself: Other DNA sequences in this sample translate to the same CDR3. The rearrangement joins TRBV30 to TRBJ2-5; a weak D match, TRBD1 (6 bases). The CDR3 loop spans 13 amino acids. The ends were cut back, 2 bases at V and 5 bases at J, with 12 bases in the middle. Germline CDR1 GTSNPN, CDR2 SVGIG (reference sequence). The CDR3 reads CAWSLTGGETQYF. CDR3 coding DNA: TGTGCCTGGAGTTTGACAGGTGGGGAGACCCAGTACTTC.

The CDR3 region is CAWTRDLSGYGYTF. CDR3 coding DNA: TGTGCCTGGACAAGGGACCTTTCTGGCTATGGCTACACCTTC. The V and J genes are TRBV30 and TRBJ1-2; D may be TRBD1 (5 bases). This CDR3 spans 14 amino acids. The germline V gene has CDR1 GTSNPN and CDR2 SVGIG (reference sequence). V was trimmed by 4 bases and J by 4 bases, leaving 16 bases between them.

The chain is built from TRBV6-6 and TRBJ1-1; D unclear. Germline CDR1 and CDR2: MNHNY and SVGAGI (reference sequence). V was cut by 11 bases and J by 1 base, with 14 bases left in between. The CDR3 has 13 amino acids. The CDR3 reads CAARVYWNTEAFF. CDR3 bases: TGTGCCGCCCGAGTGTATTGGAACACTGAAGCTTTCTTT.

The J gene is TRBJ2-2, the V gene TRBV6-6; D is unresolved. Trimming pared 2 bases from V and 6 bases from J, leaving 4 bases between. The CDR3 covers 12 residues. The germline gives CDR1 MNHNY, CDR2 SVGAGI (reference sequence). The DNA for the CDR3 is TGTGCCAGCAGTTACCCGTCCGGGGAGCTGTTTTTT. Its translation: CASSYPSGELFF.

The chain joins TRBV29-1 to TRBJ2-2; TRBD1 might be the D (6 bases). V was cut by 4 bases and J by 0 bases, with 12 bases left in between. This CDR3 spans 15 amino acids. From germline, CDR1 is SQVTM and CDR2 ANQGSEA. The chain's CDR3 is CSVAQTGANTGELFF. The CDR3 coding sequence is TGCAGCGTTGCCCAGACAGGAGCGAACACCGGGGAGCTGTTTTTT.

The chain recombines TRBV30 with TRBJ1-6; D remains unclear. This CDR3 spans 15 amino acids. V was shortened by 2 bases and J by 4 bases, with 12 bases between the two germline ends. Germline V gene lookup returns CDR1 GTSNPN and CDR2 SVGIG (reference sequence). CDR3 sequence: CAWSRGGRYNSPLHF. DNA of the CDR3: TGTGCCTGGAGTCGCGGCGGCAGATATAATTCACCCCTCCACTTT.

This clone was recorded a few times. The V call is TRBV5-1, the J call TRBJ1-2; no clear D. The CDR3 has 13 amino acids. CDR1 is SGHRS and CDR2 is YFSETQ in the germline V gene. V was shortened by 4 bases and J by 1 base, with 8 bases between the two germline ends. CDR3 nucleotides: TGCGCCAGCAGCGATACAGTTAACTATGGCTACACCTTC. Translation gives CASSDTVNYGYTF.

This clone has more than one count but fewer than ten. The rearrangement joins TRBV7-2 to TRBJ2-1; D is uncertain. The CDR3 is 13 amino acids. Germline assignment: CDR1 SGHTA and CDR2 FQGNSA. V lost 1 base, J lost 0 bases, and 1 base lay in between. CDR3 sequence reads: CASSLGSYNEQFF. The CDR3 DNA reads as TGTGCCAGCAGCTTAGGCTCCTACAATGAGCAGTTCTTC.

The chain has TRBV30 and TRBJ2-1; no definite D call. The CDR3 is 11 amino acids. With 8 bases removed from V and 10 bases from J, the gap between germline ends came to 15 bases. Germline V gives CDR1 GTSNPN, CDR2 SVGIG (reference sequence). CDR3 DNA: TGTGCCCAGAGGTGGGGAAGGGAGCAGTTCTTC. Amino acid sequence: CAQRWGREQFF.

This chain joins TRBV6-5 and TRBJ2-3; TRBD1 matches 9 bases. There are 15 residues in the CDR3. V shed 0 bases and J 6 bases; nucleotides not matched to a gene: 4. Germline CDR1 is MNHEY and CDR2 is SVGAGI. The CDR3 spells CASSYSGQGRDTQYF. The CDR3 coding sequence is TGTGCCAGCAGTTACTCGGGACAGGGTCGTGATACGCAGTATTTT.

This clone has a handful of counts. This chain joins TRBV29-1 and TRBJ2-7, with 11 nucleotides matching TRBD2. The CDR3 length is 14 residues. Germline CDR1 is SQVTM and CDR2 is ANQGSEA. Germline trimming cut 6 bases from V and 2 bases from J; bases unmatched to any gene: 6. CDR3 amino acids: CSVLTGLAAYEQYF. CDR3 nucleotide sequence: TGCAGCGTCTTGACGGGACTAGCGGCCTACGAGCAGTACTTC.

This rearrangement joins TRBV7-9 to TRBJ2-1; D remains unclear. This CDR3 region has 15 residues. Germline CDR1 and CDR2: SEHNR and FQNEAQ (reference sequence). V lost 4 bases, J lost 1 base, and 11 bases lay in between. This CDR3 is CASSSQVRSYNEQFF. The CDR3 DNA reads TGTGCCAGCAGCTCCCAAGTTAGATCCTACAATGAGCAGTTCTTC.

CDR3 DNA: TGTGCCAGCTCACCAGGTACAAGCAATCAGCCCCAGCATTTT. Translation gives CASSPGTSNQPQHF. The gene calls are TRBV18 and TRBJ1-5; no clear D. CDR3 length equals 14 residues. Germline assignment: CDR1 KGHSH and CDR2 LQKENI. V was shortened by 2 bases and J by 1 base, with 6 bases between the two germline ends.

The table lists this clone with a few counts. J is TRBJ2-5 and V is TRBV29-1; D is undetermined. Germline CDR1 is SQVTM and CDR2 is ANQGSEA. The CDR3 loop spans 13 amino acids. V dropped 4 bases and J dropped 4 bases, with 13 bases sitting between them. The CDR3 reads CSVVYPGSETQYF. The CDR3 bases are TGCAGCGTTGTATATCCGGGTTCAGAGACCCAGTACTTC.

The CDR3 DNA sequence: TGTGCCAGCAGCCGACTAGCGGGACGAGAGACCCAGTACTTC. This sequence encodes CASSRLAGRETQYF. The chain employs TRBV2 and TRBJ2-5; 11 nucleotides align to TRBD2. Germline CDR1 reads SNHLY; CDR2 reads FYNNEI. The CDR3 is 14 amino acids. Unmatched junction bases numbered 4, after V lost 6 bases and J lost 4 bases.

This clone has only a few counts. The rearrangement joins TRBV29-1 to TRBJ2-2, with TRBD2 as a possible D gene (5 bases). CDR3 size: 14 residues. CDR1 and CDR2 (germline): SQVTM, ANQGSEA. The V end lost 0 bases, the J end lost 4 bases, and 9 bases lay between the germline ends. CDR3 in DNA: TGCAGCGTTGAAGATCCGGGGAGCACCGGGGAGCTGTTTTTT. It encodes CSVEDPGSTGELFF.

V gene TRBV30 combines with J gene TRBJ2-1; D gene unclear. V dropped 2 bases and J dropped 4 bases, with 12 bases sitting between them. The CDR3 covers 14 residues. Per germline, CDR1 GTSNPN and CDR2 SVGIG (reference sequence). CDR3 DNA: TGTGCCTGGAGTCGAGTCTCGGAATACAATGAGCAGTTCTTC. Residues: CAWSRVSEYNEQFF.

On this clone: Other nucleotide sequences from this sample produce the same CDR3. The CDR3 here is CALGQGSNQPQHF. The CDR3 DNA is TGTGCCCTGGGACAGGGAAGTAATCAGCCCCAGCATTTT. The rearrangement joins TRBV30 to TRBJ1-5; 9 bases agree with TRBD1. Germline V lookup: CDR1 GTSNPN, CDR2 SVGIG (reference sequence). The CDR3 totals 13 residues. J lost 4 bases, V lost 8 bases, and 6 bases had no gene match. The full variable domain, rest sourced from reference TRBV30 and TRBJ1-5, is SQTIHQWPATLVQPVGSPLSLECTVEGTSNPNLYWYRQAAGRGLQLLFYSVGIGQISSEVPQNLSASRPQDRQFILSSKKLLLSDSGFYLCALGQGSNQPQHFGDGTRLSIL.

V is TRBV2 and J is TRBJ1-1; possibly TRBD1 for D (5 bases). Germline values: CDR1 SNHLY, CDR2 FYNNEI. V lost 6 bases, J lost 2 bases, and 13 bases lay in between. The CDR3 runs 14 residues. CDR3 sequence reads: CASSVQGSNTEAFF. The CDR3 nucleotides read TGTGCCAGCAGCGTCCAGGGTAGTAACACTGAAGCTTTCTTT. The full variable domain, its missing parts supplied by reference TRBV2 and TRBJ1-1, is EPEVTQTPSHQVTQMGQEVILRCVPISNHLYFYWYRQILGQKVEFLVSFYNNEISEKSEIFDDQFSVERPDGSNFTLKIRSTKLEDSAMYFCASSVQGSNTEAFFGQGTRLTVV.

This rearrangement joins TRBV5-1 to TRBJ1-6; D remains unclear. Germline CDR1 SGHRS, CDR2 YFSETQ. This CDR3 contains 12 residues. Deletions cut 0 bases from V and 7 bases from J, with 2 bases between. CDR3 sequence reads: CASSLENSPLHF. CDR3 nucleotide sequence: TGCGCCAGCAGCTTGGAGAATTCACCCCTCCACTTT.

This clone was recorded a few times. The gene calls are TRBV18 and TRBJ2-5, with 8 bases identical to TRBD2. The V segment lost 3 bases and the J segment 1 base; nucleotides outside the gene matches: 7. Germline V gives CDR1 KGHSH, CDR2 LQKENI. This CDR3 spans 16 amino acids. The CDR3 is CASSPSSGGRQETQYF. The DNA for the CDR3 is TGTGCCAGCTCACCGTCCTCGGGGGGGCGCCAAGAGACCCAGTACTTC.

V usage is TRBV29-1 and J usage is TRBJ2-5; D call uncertain. Germline lookup yields CDR1 SQVTM and CDR2 ANQGSEA. The CDR3 loop spans 12 amino acids. V lost 6 bases to trimming and J lost 1 base, with 9 bases between them. CDR3 amino acids: CSVGQRQETQYF. Here the CDR3 DNA reads TGCAGCGTAGGGCAGCGCCAAGAGACCCAGTACTTC.

The chain uses TRBV4-1 and TRBJ1-2; D not resolved. The V gene lost 0 bases and the J gene lost 4 bases, with 9 bases spanning the gap. Germline CDR1 is MGHRA and CDR2 is YSYEKL. The CDR3 covers 14 residues. As DNA, the CDR3 is TGCGCCAGCAGCCAAGAGGTTGAGAGCTATGGCTACACCTTC. Its translation: CASSQEVESYGYTF.

The genes are TRBV4-2 and TRBJ1-4, with 9 positions matching TRBD1. Germline V gene sequence: CDR1 LGHNA, CDR2 YNFKEQ. The CDR3 has 15 amino acids. Trimming at V came to 2 bases and at J to 7 bases, leaving 5 bases not matched to a gene. The CDR3 region is CASSQFDRGGEKLFF. Written as DNA, the CDR3 is TGTGCCAGCAGCCAATTTGACAGGGGGGGTGAAAAACTGTTTTTT.

Points on this clone: Germline is not matched at one junction end, which may reflect a read error. V is TRBV10-3 and J is TRBJ2-5; either TRBD1 or TRBD2 may fit D (5 bases each). Germline V gene sequence: CDR1 ENHRY, CDR2 SYGVKD. This CDR3 has 14 residues. CDR3 region: CASRASGAREAQYF. The CDR3 DNA sequence: TGTGCCTCCAGGGCCAGCGGTGCAAGAGAGGCCCAGTACTTC.

The chain joins TRBV15 to TRBJ1-2, with TRBD1 as a possible D gene (5 bases). Germline-derived CDR1 and CDR2 are LNHNV and YYDKDF (reference sequence). This CDR3 has 13 residues. Between the trimmed V and J ends, which lost 0 bases and 6 bases, there was a span of 8 bases. The CDR3 DNA reads as TGTGCCACCAGCAGAGACCCGGGGGATGGCTACACCTTC. It encodes CATSRDPGDGYTF.

A note on this clone: The sample carries other DNA sequences with the same CDR3. The chain combines TRBV29-1 with TRBJ1-2, with 10 bases that match TRBD1. This CDR3 spans 13 amino acids. Unmatched junction bases numbered 5, after V lost 2 bases and J lost 8 bases. Germline-derived CDR1 and CDR2 are SQVTM and ANQGSEA. The CDR3, as DNA: TGCAGCGTTGAAAGGGACAGGGGCAGGGGCTACACCTTC. It specifies CSVERDRGRGYTF.

This chain joins TRBV4-1 and TRBJ2-5; 11 nucleotides line up with TRBD2. Germline lookup yields CDR1 MGHRA and CDR2 YSYEKL. V gave up 4 bases and J gave up 5 bases; unmatched junction bases: 12. The length of the CDR3 is 17 residues. CDR3 sequence: CASSPYRLAGGEETQYF. CDR3 coding DNA: TGCGCCAGCAGCCCCTACCGCCTAGCGGGGGGAGAGGAGACCCAGTACTTC.

A remark on this clone: The sample holds other DNA sequences that translate to the same CDR3. The rearrangement uses TRBV29-1 and TRBJ1-1; weak D call: TRBD1 (5 bases). The CDR3 extends over 13 amino acids. Per germline, CDR1 SQVTM and CDR2 ANQGSEA. Trimming cost V 4 bases and J 0 bases, with 9 bases left between them. This CDR3 is CSVVGVMNTEAFF. In DNA, the CDR3 is TGCAGCGTTGTGGGGGTTATGAACACTGAAGCTTTCTTT.

The CDR3 here is CSVGIQGTISGANVLTF. The CDR3 DNA reads TGCAGCGTTGGGATCCAGGGCACTATCTCTGGGGCCAACGTCCTGACTTTC. The rearrangement uses TRBV29-1 and TRBJ2-6; tentatively, D is TRBD1 (5 bases). The CDR3 spans 17 residues. Trimming stripped 4 bases from V and 0 bases from J, with 16 bases between. CDR1 SQVTM and CDR2 ANQGSEA come from the germline V gene.